Listed below are T cell receptor beta chains from one sample, sequenced in a study of CD8+ T cells in alopecia areata. Using immunoSEQ multiplex PCR, the repertoire was profiled, and TCRdb retains in-frame clones only, with some absent. The sample contains roughly 98,000 clones, roughly 64% of which appear only once. This sample comprised CD8+ T cells sorted from blood, obtained at week 4, from a patient treated with tofacitinib. The receptors shown here come from a human donor with alopecia areata. Both conserved end residues are part of each CDR3.

TRBJ1-2,TRBV2,CASMGQPYGYTF
TRBJ2-2,TRBV6-5,CASSYLNTGELFF
TRBJ1-2,TRBV27,CASSLSAPNYGYTF
TRBJ2-3,TRBV11-2,CASSLELAHSTDTQYF
TRBJ2-3,TRBV19,CATLHSTGTQYF
TRBJ1-4,TRBV15,CATSRGRQATNEKLFF
TRBJ2-7,TRBV7-9,CASSPPGLYEQYF
TRBJ1-1,TRBV5-4,CASSPGGEETTEAFF
TRBJ2-1,TRBV29-1,CSVEVINYNEQFF
TRBJ1-4,TRBV7-8,CASSLEDEKLFF
TRBJ1-2,TRBV21-1,CASKVGGATWGYTF
TRBJ2-1,TRBV19,CASSGGQEYNEQFF
TRBJ1-1,TRBV4-1,CASSQDRFNTEAFF
TRBJ2-3,TRBV21-1,CASSKWAGGTTDTQYF
TRBJ2-1,TRBV4-3,CASSQDSAGGPGNEQFF
TRBJ2-2,TRBV6-5,CASSYALATGELFF
TRBJ1-5,TRBV7-7,CASRLGWAMGGHQPQHF
TRBJ1-2,TRBV27,CASSFVTGHTYGYTF
TRBJ2-3,TRBV5-1,CASSYSGGTTDTQYF
TRBJ2-1,TRBV7-9,CASSLTSGVGEQFF
TRBJ2-2,TRBV7-8,CASSLLGELFF
TRBJ2-7,TRBV9,CASSVGSSYEQYF
TRBJ1-3,TRBV5-6,CASSAPGSYSGNTIYF
TRBJ2-3,TRBV5-4,CATWDYTDTQYF
TRBJ2-4,TRBV23-1,CASSQSRTVWAKNIQYF
TRBJ2-1,TRBV15,CATSRLAGGNEQFF
TRBJ1-4,TRBV4-1,CASSLGTSGTNNEKLFF
TRBJ1-2,TRBV27,CASSLRVGEESGYTF
TRBJ1-1,TRBV14,CASSQDWSGPNTEAFF
TRBJ2-4,TRBV4-1,CASSHISGSGGNIQYF
TRBJ2-7,TRBV5-6,CASSLGAGGLYEQYF
TRBJ2-5,TRBV2,CASSEATIEETQYF
TRBJ2-2,TRBV6-1,CASSDRDTGELFF
TRBJ2-7,TRBV7-9,CASTTGQAYQGQYF
TRBJ2-3,TRBV7-9,CASSFGQVSTDTQYF
TRBJ2-1,TRBV5-6,CASSLRFSGEQFF
TRBJ2-7,TRBV27,CASSEDRVRREQYF
TRBJ2-1,TRBV19,CASSAGVEQFF
TRBJ2-3,TRBV4-3,CASSQGRLGWENTQYF
TRBJ2-4,TRBV9,CASSGRDGAKNIQYF
TRBJ1-1,TRBV5-6,CASSLGVGNTEAFF
TRBJ2-1,TRBV7-2,CASSAGQGDEQFF
TRBJ2-3,TRBV29-1,CSGGDRVFSTDAQYF
TRBJ1-4,TRBV27,CASSLVASNEKLFF
TRBJ2-3,TRBV29-1,CSVARTSGTLTDTQYF
TRBJ2-7,TRBV4-3,CASSQDYGYYEQYF
TRBJ1-5,TRBV27,CASRQRYSNQPQHF
TRBJ2-2,TRBV9,CASSVPGQGVNTGELFF
TRBJ2-7,TRBV19,CASSPGQGPYEQYF
TRBJ2-7,TRBV4-1,CASSPPSPEYEQYF
TRBJ2-5,TRBV5-1,CASSPDPEETQYF
TRBJ2-7,TRBV30,CAWSLGNEQYF
TRBJ2-1,TRBV5-6,CASSLLDGKNEQFF
TRBJ2-1,TRBV6-5,CASSYGGLNNEQFF
TRBJ2-6,TRBV4-1,CASSQERTFSGANVLTF